Presented here are 26 T cell receptor beta chains from one specimen sequenced in a study of blood T cell repertoires in COVID-19 (dated by TCRdb to 2018 to 2021). Library generation was performed with the immunoSEQ multiplex PCR assay. The table was pulled from immuneACCESS by TCRdb, which kept in-frame rearrangements only. Such tables lose some clones; where checked, under half of the loss comes from unresolved V genes, and the rest has no known cause. The sample yields a few hundred thousand clones; about 79% were counted once. The ten largest clones capture approximately 1.3% of the sample. Specimen: PBMCs or T cells enriched from blood (not recorded which). These receptors were obtained from a woman between 40 and 50 years old with acute COVID-19.

This clone came up once. The J gene is TRBJ1-1, the V gene TRBV7-6; TRBD1 is a possible D gene (5 bases). The CDR3 totals 13 residues. The V gene lost 1 base and the J gene lost 6 bases, with 9 bases spanning the gap. Germline V lookup: CDR1 SGHVS, CDR2 FNYEAQ. CDR3 sequence: CASSLVGDAEAFF. In DNA, the CDR3 is TGTGCCAGCAGCTTAGTAGGGGATGCTGAAGCTTTCTTT.

This sequence joins TRBV24-1 and TRBJ1-1; 9 nucleotides align to TRBD1. This CDR3 has 15 residues. Germline trimming cut 4 bases from V and 10 bases from J; bases unmatched to any gene: 12. Germline V lookup: CDR1 KGHDR, CDR2 SFDVKD. The CDR3 nucleotides read TGTGCCACCAGTGACTCCAGCGACAGGGGGTGGGCAGCTTTCTTT. Its translation: CATSDSSDRGWAAFF.

V gene TRBV10-3 combines with J gene TRBJ1-3; weak D call: TRBD1 (5 bases). Per the germline V gene, CDR1 is ENHRY and CDR2 is SYGVKD. CDR3 size: 13 residues. V was pared by 10 bases and J by 1 base, with 11 bases between. This chain's CDR3 is CATHGGSGNTIYF. The CDR3 bases are TGTGCCACCCATGGGGGGTCTGGAAACACCATATATTTT.

This chain uses TRBV30 with TRBJ1-2; D is undetermined. Germline values: CDR1 GTSNPN, CDR2 SVGIG (reference sequence). V was pared by 8 bases and J by 4 bases, with 11 bases between. This CDR3 spans 11 amino acids. The CDR3 DNA reads as TGTGCCCGTGACATCGCCTATGGCTACACCTTC. It specifies CARDIAYGYTF.

This clone was recorded once. The chain carries TRBV27 and TRBJ1-1, with 10 bases identical to TRBD1. Trimming removed 6 bases from V and 0 bases from J; junction bases left unmatched: 10. The CDR3 has 17 amino acids. The germline V gene encodes CDR1 MNHEY and CDR2 SMNVEV (reference sequence). The CDR3 DNA reads TGTGCCAGCAGCAAAACGGGACAGGGGTCTATGAACACTGAAGCTTTCTTT. Its translation is CASSKTGQGSMNTEAFF.

The V and J genes are TRBV10-2 and TRBJ2-1; 10 nucleotides match TRBD1. The CDR3 runs to 16 residues. The germline gives CDR1 WSHSY, CDR2 SAAADI. After removal of 2 bases from V and 3 bases from J, the junction contained 4 bases not matched to a gene. CDR3 residues: CASSERDRGLYNEQFF. CDR3 sequence (DNA): TGCGCCAGCAGTGAGAGGGACAGGGGACTCTACAATGAGCAGTTCTTC.

This clone was detected once. This rearrangement joins TRBV9 to TRBJ2-1, with 10 bases lining up with TRBD2. V was clipped by 1 base and J by 4 bases; unmatched bases: 2. The CDR3 contains 15 residues. Per germline, CDR1 SGDLS and CDR2 YYNGEE. CDR3 nucleotide sequence: TGTGCCAGCAGCGTAAAGACTAGCGGGTACAATGAGCAGTTCTTC. Its translation is CASSVKTSGYNEQFF.

The V gene is TRBV5-1, the J gene TRBJ2-2; 12 bases are a match to TRBD2. Trimming cost V 4 bases and J 4 bases; bases outside gene matches: 8. The germline CDR1 and CDR2 sequences are SGHRS and YFSETQ. The length of the CDR3 is 17 residues. As DNA, the CDR3 is TGCGCCAGCAGCCCCAGGGCTAGCGGGAGGGGCACCGGGGAGCTGTTTTTT. Protein: CASSPRASGRGTGELFF. Variable domain in full (rest from reference TRBV5-1 and TRBJ2-2): KAGVTQTPRYLIKTRGQQVTLSCSPISGHRSVSWYQQTPGQGLQFLFEYFSETQRNKGNFPGRFSGRQFSNSRSEMNVSTLELGDSALYLCASSPRASGRGTGELFFGEGSRLTVL.

The chain has TRBV29-1 and TRBJ1-1; possible D gene TRBD1, 5 bases. Trimming took 0 bases from V and 9 from J, leaving 11 bases between them. The CDR3 totals 12 residues. Per the germline V gene, CDR1 is SQVTM and CDR2 is ANQGSEA. CDR3 sequence (DNA): TGCAGCGTTGAAGATTTTCCAGGGAAAGCTTTCTTT. Protein: CSVEDFPGKAFF. The full variable domain, in which reference TRBV29-1 and TRBJ1-1 provide the parts outside the CDR3, is SAVISQKPSRDICQRGTSLTIQCQVDSQVTMMFWYRQQPGQSLTLIATANQGSEATYESGFVIDKFPISRPNLTFSTLTVSNMSPEDSSIYLCSVEDFPGKAFFGQGTRLTVV.

This chain uses TRBV25-1 with TRBJ1-2; the D gene is possibly TRBD1 (6 bases). The CDR3 extends over 13 amino acids. Trimming took 5 bases from V and 7 from J, leaving 14 bases between them. The germline V gene encodes CDR1 MGHDK and CDR2 SYGVNS. The CDR3 spells CASSQSGVFGYTF. Here the CDR3 DNA reads TGTGCCAGCAGTCAGTCAGGGGTTTTTGGCTACACCTTC.

This clone was seen a handful of times. The chain has TRBV2 and TRBJ2-5; 8 bases are shared with TRBD2. Germline CDR1 reads SNHLY; CDR2 reads FYNNEI. This CDR3 spans 14 amino acids. After removal of 4 bases from V and 5 bases from J, the junction contained 6 bases not matched to a gene. In nucleotides, the CDR3 is TGTGCCAGCAGTGTACAGGGACTAGGGGAGACCCAGTACTTC. Amino acid sequence: CASSVQGLGETQYF.

V is TRBV27 and J is TRBJ1-2; possible D gene TRBD1, 5 bases. The CDR3 length is 14 residues. V was pared by 3 bases and J by 4 bases, with 12 bases between. CDR1 and CDR2 (germline): MNHEY, SMNVEV (reference sequence). CDR3: CASSLKGFGYGYTF. The CDR3 nucleotides read TGTGCCAGCAGTTTGAAGGGGTTTGGCTATGGCTACACCTTC.

This sequence joins TRBV5-1 and TRBJ2-7; 10 nucleotides agree with TRBD2. The CDR3 is made up of 17 amino acids. The V segment lost 0 bases and the J segment 5 bases; nucleotides outside the gene matches: 11. Germline CDR1 SGHRS, CDR2 YFSETQ. The CDR3 bases are TGCGCCAGCAGCTTGGCGGCTAGCGGGAGAAATGTCGACGAGCAGTACTTC. Its translation is CASSLAASGRNVDEQYF.

J is TRBJ2-7 and V is TRBV5-8, with a tentative D call TRBD1 (6 bases). The CDR3 totals 13 residues. The V gene's germline CDR1 is SGHTS and CDR2 YDEGEE. Between the trimmed V and J ends, which lost 2 bases and 5 bases, there was a span of 11 bases. The CDR3 loop is CASSLNRVNEQYF. CDR3 nucleotides: TGTGCCAGCAGCTTAAACAGGGTGAACGAGCAGTACTTC.

The rearrangement joins TRBV30 to TRBJ1-1, with D perhaps TRBD1 (5 bases). V was shortened by 0 bases and J by 2 bases, with 22 bases between the two germline ends. This CDR3 region has 18 residues. The germline gives CDR1 GTSNPN, CDR2 SVGIG (reference sequence). Written as DNA, the CDR3 is TGTGCCTGGAGTGTACGAGTGGGAAGGGGAATAAAAAACACTGAAGCTTTCTTT. Translated, it gives CAWSVRVGRGIKNTEAFF.

The chain employs TRBV4-1 and TRBJ1-1; no clear D. V was pared by 4 bases and J by 3 bases, with 12 bases between. The germline V gene encodes CDR1 MGHRA and CDR2 YSYEKL. The CDR3 length is 14 residues. Here the CDR3 reads CASSPLDGDTEAFF. DNA of the CDR3: TGCGCCAGCAGCCCCCTGGACGGGGACACTGAAGCTTTCTTT.

This clone has a handful of counts. V is TRBV5-1 and J is TRBJ2-3; 14 bases fit TRBD2. CDR3 length equals 15 residues. Germline loops: CDR1 SGHRS, CDR2 YFSETQ. Trimming cost V 4 bases and J 8 bases; bases outside gene matches: 6. In nucleotides, the CDR3 is TGCGCCAGCAGCCAGGGGACTAGCGGGAGTGGTACGCAGTATTTT. Protein product: CASSQGTSGSGTQYF.

The gene calls are TRBV7-2 and TRBJ2-3; no clear D. There are 13 residues in the CDR3. Trimming removed 4 bases at V and 9 bases at J, with 14 bases between. Germline V lookup: CDR1 SGHTA, CDR2 FQGNSA. As DNA, the CDR3 is TGTGCCAGCAGCTCGAGCCGTCAAAGCACGCAGTATTTT. The encoded protein is CASSSSRQSTQYF.

The J gene is TRBJ1-3, the V gene TRBV30, with D perhaps matching TRBD1 (5 bases). Germline V gene lookup returns CDR1 GTSNPN and CDR2 SVGIG (reference sequence). The CDR3 is 18 residues long. Trimming shortened V by 5 bases and J by 0 bases, and 23 bases separated the two germline ends. The chain's CDR3 is CAWSQGTTFPGSGNTIYF. In nucleotides, the CDR3 is TGTGCCTGGTCTCAGGGTACTACATTCCCCGGCTCTGGAAACACCATATATTTT.

J is TRBJ1-4 and V is TRBV18; 7 bases map to TRBD1. This CDR3 comprises 14 residues. In germline, CDR1 is KGHSH, CDR2 LQKENI. V was clipped by 3 bases and J by 8 bases; unmatched bases: 6. The DNA for the CDR3 is TGTGCCAGCTCACCGGGCTCAGGGGGGGAAAAACTGTTTTTT. It yields the protein CASSPGSGGEKLFF.

The V and J genes are TRBV18 and TRBJ2-3, with D possibly matching TRBD1 (5 bases). This CDR3 region has 17 residues. V dropped 0 bases and J dropped 0 bases, with 13 bases sitting between them. Germline-derived CDR1 and CDR2 are KGHSH and LQKENI. As DNA, the CDR3 is TGTGCCAGCTCACCACCGGGGCCAGCTACTAGCACAGATACGCAGTATTTT. Translating gives CASSPPGPATSTDTQYF. Based on the CDR3 plus reference TRBV18 and TRBJ2-3, the full variable domain is NAGVMQNPRHLVRRRGQEARLRCSPMKGHSHVYWYRQLPEEGLKFMVYLQKENIIDESGMPKERFSAEFPKEGPSILRIQQVVRGDSAAYFCASSPPGPATSTDTQYFGPGTRLTVL.

The genes are TRBV3-1 (or the pseudogene TRBV3-2) and TRBJ2-3, with D hard to call. This CDR3 spans 12 amino acids. Trimming took off 6 bases at V and 2 bases at J, with 6 bases between the two ends. Per germline, CDR1 LGHDT and CDR2 YNNKEL (reference sequence). For the CDR3, the DNA is TGTGCCAGCAGTCCCTCCACAGATACGCAGTATTTT. Translation: CASSPSTDTQYF.

The chain combines TRBV7-9 with TRBJ2-3; TRBD2 might be the D (5 bases). V lost 3 bases and J lost 6, with 19 bases in between. CDR1 SEHNR and CDR2 FQNEAQ come from the germline V gene (reference sequence). This CDR3 region has 16 residues. CDR3 loop: CASSLRVNTKGDTQYF. The CDR3 DNA reads as TGTGCCAGCAGCTTGAGGGTCAACACAAAGGGCGATACGCAGTATTTT.

The rearrangement uses TRBV7-9 and TRBJ2-1; no reliable D call. Germline V lookup: CDR1 SEHNR, CDR2 FQNEAQ (reference sequence). The CDR3 spans 14 residues. Trimming cost V 1 base and J 8 bases, with 12 bases left between them. CDR3 in amino acids: CASSLVGLFDEQFF. DNA of the CDR3: TGTGCCAGCAGCTTAGTCGGGTTGTTCGATGAGCAGTTCTTC.

The genes are TRBV27 and TRBJ2-2; 14 bases fit TRBD2. The V gene's germline CDR1 is MNHEY and CDR2 SMNVEV (reference sequence). The CDR3 covers 18 residues. Germline trimming cut 4 bases from V and 1 base from J; bases unmatched to any gene: 5. The CDR3 reads CASSSGLAGVWNTGELFF. CDR3 nucleotides: TGTGCCAGCAGTTCGGGACTAGCGGGAGTTTGGAACACCGGGGAGCTGTTTTTT.

This chain connects TRBV6-1 to TRBJ1-2; D gene unclear. Germline V gives CDR1 MNHNS, CDR2 SASEGT. This CDR3 region has 14 residues. Trimming took 3 bases from V and 7 from J, leaving 15 bases between them. CDR3: CASSEPPLGSGYTF. Here the CDR3 DNA reads TGTGCCAGCAGTGAGCCCCCCCTAGGCTCTGGCTACACCTTC.